This is a list of T cell receptor beta chains from one sample in a study of cytomegalovirus exposure and HLA in healthy donors. TCRdb's copy holds only in-frame clones and misses some; the assay was immunoSEQ multiplex PCR. The table counts some 130,000 clones; 1.5% to 2% lies in the top ten. The sample consisted of PBMCs. The origin of the receptors is a woman in her thirties or forties in good health and CMV-seropositive. CDR3s include the opening cysteine and the closing phenylalanine or tryptophan. The order of the fields is CDR3 DNA, CDR3 protein, J gene, D gene, V gene. A D gene is named only where the DNA matches it firmly.

CDR3nt: TGTGCCAGCCTTGGCAATGGCTACACCTTC; CDR3aa: CASLGNGYTF; j_gene: TRBJ1-2; d_gene: -; v_gene: TRBV28
CDR3nt: TGCGCCAGCTCCCCAGACCAGGGGTATGGCTACACCTTC; CDR3aa: CASSPDQGYGYTF; j_gene: TRBJ1-2; d_gene: -; v_gene: TRBV10-2
CDR3nt: TGTGCCAGTAGTGAAACAGGCGATTGGTTCTACGAGCAGTACTTC; CDR3aa: CASSETGDWFYEQYF; j_gene: TRBJ2-7; d_gene: -; v_gene: TRBV19
CDR3nt: TGCAGCGCCCGAGGCGGCACCAACACCGGGGAGCTGTTTTTT; CDR3aa: CSARGGTNTGELFF; j_gene: TRBJ2-2; d_gene: -; v_gene: TRBV29-1
CDR3nt: TGCGCCAGCAGCCAGGAGTACGGCCAGAGCACAGATACGCAGTATTTT; CDR3aa: CASSQEYGQSTDTQYF; j_gene: TRBJ2-3; d_gene: -; v_gene: TRBV4-3
CDR3nt: TGTGCCACCAGCAGAGATTGGAGAAATGAGCAGTTCTTC; CDR3aa: CATSRDWRNEQFF; j_gene: TRBJ2-1; d_gene: -; v_gene: TRBV15
CDR3nt: TGTGCCAGCAGCCAGATGGGACATCCGAAACAGTACTTC; CDR3aa: CASSQMGHPKQYF; j_gene: TRBJ2-7; d_gene: -; v_gene: TRBV7-9
CDR3nt: TGTGCCAGCAGCGTAGGGGAAGGACAGGCTTGGAATCAGCCCCAGCATTTT; CDR3aa: CASSVGEGQAWNQPQHF; j_gene: TRBJ1-5; d_gene: TRBD1; v_gene: TRBV7-9
CDR3nt: TGTGCCTGGACCCGGGGTATGAACACTGAAGCTTTCTTT; CDR3aa: CAWTRGMNTEAFF; j_gene: TRBJ1-1; d_gene: -; v_gene: TRBV30
CDR3nt: TGTGCCATCAGTATCTCCCCCCGAGCCGGAAACACCATATATTTT; CDR3aa: CAISISPRAGNTIYF; j_gene: TRBJ1-3; d_gene: -; v_gene: TRBV10-3
CDR3nt: TGTGCCAGCAGCTTAGTAGGGGGGGCCTCCTACGAGCAGTACTTC; CDR3aa: CASSLVGGASYEQYF; j_gene: TRBJ2-7; d_gene: -; v_gene: TRBV7-2
CDR3nt: TGTGCCAGCAGTGCCCTAGCCCTCTCCCCCAATGAGCAGTTCTTC; CDR3aa: CASSALALSPNEQFF; j_gene: TRBJ2-1; d_gene: -; v_gene: TRBV6-1
CDR3nt: TGTGCCAGCAGCGTGGGGGGTTATCAGCCCCAGCATTTT; CDR3aa: CASSVGGYQPQHF; j_gene: TRBJ1-5; d_gene: -; v_gene: TRBV7-2
CDR3nt: TGTGCCAGCAGCTTGGTGAGGGACTATGGCTACACCTTC; CDR3aa: CASSLVRDYGYTF; j_gene: TRBJ1-2; d_gene: -; v_gene: TRBV7-3
CDR3nt: TGTGCCAGCAGTGAGGTAGCGGGGCTAGGTAATGAGCAGTTCTTC; CDR3aa: CASSEVAGLGNEQFF; j_gene: TRBJ2-1; d_gene: TRBD2; v_gene: TRBV2
CDR3nt: TGTGCCAGCTCCTATGGGACAGGGGGCGCCGGTGGCTACACCTTC; CDR3aa: CASSYGTGGAGGYTF; j_gene: TRBJ1-2; d_gene: TRBD1; v_gene: TRBV18
CDR3nt: TGTGCCAGCAGTTTGGGATCAGCGGGCCGGGGGGTCAATGAGCAGTTCTTC; CDR3aa: CASSLGSAGRGVNEQFF; j_gene: TRBJ2-1; d_gene: TRBD2; v_gene: TRBV28
CDR3nt: TGTGCCAGCGGAGGAGGCCGGGGGACCACCGGGGAGCTGTTTTTT; CDR3aa: CASGGGRGTTGELFF; j_gene: TRBJ2-2; d_gene: -; v_gene: TRBV11-2
CDR3nt: TGCGCCAGCAGCCGTTACCAGGGGAGGGGTCAGCCCCAGCATTTT; CDR3aa: CASSRYQGRGQPQHF; j_gene: TRBJ1-5; d_gene: -; v_gene: TRBV4-3
CDR3nt: TGCGCCAGCAGCTTGGAAATGGTAGCGGGAAGTGAGCAGTTCTTC; CDR3aa: CASSLEMVAGSEQFF; j_gene: TRBJ2-1; d_gene: TRBD2; v_gene: TRBV5-1
CDR3nt: TGTGCCAGTAGTTTTGGGACACCCCTTAACACCGGGGAGCTGTTTTTT; CDR3aa: CASSFGTPLNTGELFF; j_gene: TRBJ2-2; d_gene: -; v_gene: TRBV19
CDR3nt: TGTGCCAGTAGCCCGACAGGGATCCCCTACGAGCAGTACTTC; CDR3aa: CASSPTGIPYEQYF; j_gene: TRBJ2-7; d_gene: TRBD1; v_gene: TRBV19
CDR3nt: TGTGCCAGCAGCTTAGCTGTCGGAGGGCCCAATGGCTACACCTTC; CDR3aa: CASSLAVGGPNGYTF; j_gene: TRBJ1-2; d_gene: -; v_gene: TRBV7-9
CDR3nt: TGTGCCAGCAGTACAGGGGACTATGGCTACACCTTC; CDR3aa: CASSTGDYGYTF; j_gene: TRBJ1-2; d_gene: TRBD1; v_gene: TRBV6-5
CDR3nt: TGTGCCAGCAGCTTAATGGGACTAGCGGGGGTCCAAGAGACCCAGTACTTC; CDR3aa: CASSLMGLAGVQETQYF; j_gene: TRBJ2-5; d_gene: TRBD2; v_gene: TRBV7-3
CDR3nt: TGTGCCAGCAGCGGAAGACAGGGGAGGAACACTGAAGCTTTCTTT; CDR3aa: CASSGRQGRNTEAFF; j_gene: TRBJ1-1; d_gene: TRBD1; v_gene: TRBV5-4
CDR3nt: TGTGCCAGCAGCTCGTACGGGACTAGCGGGACCAATGAGCAGTTCTTC; CDR3aa: CASSSYGTSGTNEQFF; j_gene: TRBJ2-1; d_gene: TRBD2; v_gene: TRBV7-8
CDR3nt: TGTGCCAGCTTCGGGACAGGGTTTCAACACGAGCAGTACTTC; CDR3aa: CASFGTGFQHEQYF; j_gene: TRBJ2-7; d_gene: TRBD1; v_gene: TRBV5-6
CDR3nt: TGTGCCAGCAGTTTAAGTCCCAGCGGGAGGGGTTTAGCCAAAAACATTCAGTACTTC; CDR3aa: CASSLSPSGRGLAKNIQYF; j_gene: TRBJ2-4; d_gene: TRBD2; v_gene: TRBV28
CDR3nt: TGTGCCAGCAGTGTCCCGGCACAGGGTGGGAATGAGCAGTTCTTC; CDR3aa: CASSVPAQGGNEQFF; j_gene: TRBJ2-1; d_gene: -; v_gene: TRBV6-5